Sequencing of this T cell receptor beta chain was carried out in a study of technical replicates of blood from a few donors. Sequenced by immunoSEQ multiplex PCR; TCRdb stores in-frame clones only, minus some. The table has some 64,000 clones, more than 75% seen once. The CDR3 has 15 residues. In germline, CDR1 is SGHVS, CDR2 FNYEAQ. After removal of 2 bases from V and 5 bases from J, the junction contained 5 bases not matched to a gene. The sequencing input was PBMCs. The TCR was taken from a human donor in good health. Some clones in this sample may be carry-over from other donors' samples. This chain joins TRBV7-6 and TRBJ2-3; 9 bases fit TRBD1. The CDR3 sequence is CASSLNRGQGDTQYF. In nucleotides, the CDR3 is TGTGCCAGCAGCTTAAACAGGGGGCAGGGAGATACGCAGTATTTT.